These 24 T cell receptor beta chains were all obtained from the same sample, sequenced in a study of CXCR3-negative and CXCR3-positive naive CD8 T cells. TRB cDNA was prepared as libraries by UMI-labeled 5' RACE. TCRdb re-called the 5' RACE reads; every CDR3 protein appears as one record, without DNA. With fewer than 80,000 distinct CDR3 sequences in the sample, the ten largest clones hold about 4.5%. Sequencing was done on a sample of naive CXCR3- CD8+ T cells from blood. Subset specified: CD45RO-CCR7+CD27+CD95- naive CD8+ T cells lacking CXCR3 (TNR3-). The source is a human donor in good health. Some clones in this sample may be carry-over from other donors' samples.

The V call is TRBV6-5, the J call TRBJ2-2. The CDR3 contains 15 residues. The germline V gene has CDR1 MNHEY and CDR2 SVGAGI. The CDR3 protein is CASSSPTTNTGELFF.

J is TRBJ2-5 and V is TRBV7-9. The length of the CDR3 is 14 residues. CDR1 is SEHNR and CDR2 is FQNEAQ in the germline V gene (reference sequence). CDR3 loop: CASSLRDARLTQYF.

The rearrangement links TRBV4-2 to TRBJ2-7; TCRdb proposes TRBD1, but this gene call is untestable without DNA. The CDR3 has 14 residues. CDR1 is LGHNA, CDR2 YNFKEQ, per germline. The CDR3: CASSPRASSYEQYF.

This rearrangement joins TRBV10-3 to TRBJ2-5; the TCRdb D gene call, TRBD1, has no DNA to confirm it. The CDR3 spans 11 residues. Germline CDR1 is ENHRY and CDR2 is SYGVKD. CDR3: CAISDYRGTYF.

The chain combines TRBV27 with TRBJ2-2. The CDR3 totals 13 residues. The V gene's germline CDR1 is MNHEY and CDR2 SMNVEV (reference sequence). CDR3 region: CASSTLNTGELFF.

V and J are TRBV20-1 and TRBJ2-5; TCRdb proposes TRBD2, but this gene call is untestable without DNA. The CDR3 contains 17 residues. The germline V gene has CDR1 DFQATT and CDR2 SNEGSKA (reference sequence). The CDR3 reads CSARDIKAGGLQETQYF.

This chain links TRBV28 with TRBJ2-5; lacking DNA, the TRBD1 call made by TCRdb goes unchecked. The CDR3 loop spans 12 amino acids. The germline V gene has CDR1 MDHEN and CDR2 SYDVKM. CDR3 residues: CASSFPGEDQYF.

The chain has TRBV7-3 and TRBJ2-1. Germline V gives CDR1 SGHTA, CDR2 FQGTGA. This CDR3 is 13 amino acids long. CDR3 region: CASSLVGFNEQFF.

V is TRBV5-6 and J is TRBJ1-2. The CDR3 loop spans 11 amino acids. Germline lookup yields CDR1 SGHDT and CDR2 YYEEEE. The CDR3 loop is CASSLGPGYTF.

This chain links TRBV7-9 with TRBJ2-7. The CDR3 totals 12 residues. The germline V gene encodes CDR1 SEHNR and CDR2 FQNEAQ (reference sequence). CDR3 protein: CASSLVSFEQYF. Based on the CDR3 plus reference TRBV7-9 and TRBJ2-7, the full variable domain is DTGVSQNPRHKITKRGQNVTFRCDPISEHNRLYWYRQTLGQGPEFLTYFQNEAQLEKSRLLSDRFSAERPKGSFSTLEIQRTEQGDSAMYLCASSLVSFEQYFGPGTRLTVT.

The chain combines TRBV7-9 with TRBJ2-7. Germline V lookup: CDR1 SEHNR, CDR2 FQNEAQ (reference sequence). The CDR3 loop spans 13 amino acids. CDR3 sequence: CASQQEESYEQYF.

The rearrangement joins TRBV27 to TRBJ2-7; the TRBD1 assignment by TCRdb is unverifiable without DNA. This CDR3 region has 14 residues. Germline V lookup: CDR1 MNHEY, CDR2 SMNVEV (reference sequence). Here the CDR3 reads CASSMIQGLYEQYF.

The chain combines TRBV27 with TRBJ2-5; TCRdb's D call of TRBD1 is untestable without DNA. CDR3 length equals 14 residues. Germline values: CDR1 MNHEY, CDR2 SMNVEV (reference sequence). CDR3 loop: CASSNTGASGTQYF.

The J gene is TRBJ2-1, the V gene TRBV19; the D call of TRBD1 rests on TCRdb alone, since no DNA is present to check it. The CDR3 is made up of 14 amino acids. CDR1 and CDR2 from the germline V gene are LNHDA and SQIVND (reference sequence). The chain's CDR3 is CASSIVRETSEQFF.

The rearrangement links TRBV6-2 or TRBV6-3 to TRBJ2-1; the D gene TCRdb calls, TRBD1, cannot be checked with no DNA. CDR1 MNHEY and CDR2 SVGEGT come from the germline V gene. The CDR3 sequence is 18 residues long. The chain's CDR3 is CASSLTPQNGGDYNEQFF.

The chain links TRBV7-6 to TRBJ2-3; TCRdb outputs TRBD1, but without DNA this stays unchecked. The CDR3 runs 14 residues. CDR1 is SGHVS and CDR2 is FNYEAQ in the germline V gene. The CDR3 region is CASSKRGGTDTQYF.

V is TRBV4-1 and J is TRBJ2-7; TCRdb designates TRBD2, a call that cannot be tested without DNA. The CDR3 has 15 residues. Germline V CDR1 and CDR2: MGHRA, YSYEKL. The CDR3 here is CASSQETGVDYEQYF.

The chain recombines TRBV5-5 with TRBJ2-7. Looked up from germline, CDR1 is SGHKS and CDR2 is YYEKEE (reference sequence). This CDR3 contains 14 residues. CDR3 sequence reads: CASSSGRTSYEQYF.

The genes are TRBV20-1 and TRBJ2-7; TCRdb lists TRBD1, though no DNA is available to test this call. Germline-derived CDR1 and CDR2 are DFQATT and SNEGSKA (reference sequence). The CDR3 has 13 residues. The CDR3 loop reads CSAGTDYSYEQYF.

The V call is TRBV7-2, the J call TRBJ2-3; as DNA is missing, the TRBD2 call by TCRdb cannot be tested. This CDR3 has 15 amino acids. Germline assignment: CDR1 SGHTA and CDR2 FQGNSA. CDR3 loop: CASSLRTSSTDTQYF.

This rearrangement joins TRBV7-8 to TRBJ2-5; the D call from TCRdb, TRBD2, cannot be confirmed without DNA. Germline assignment: CDR1 SGHVS and CDR2 FQNEAQ. CDR3 size: 13 residues. CDR3: CASRSARVETQYF.

This sequence joins TRBV4-3 and TRBJ2-1; TCRdb outputs TRBD2, but without DNA this stays unchecked. Germline V gene lookup returns CDR1 LGHNA and CDR2 YSLEER. The CDR3 runs to 19 residues. CDR3: CASSQPLGTSGGEYNEQFF.

This chain links TRBV6-1 with TRBJ1-1. Per germline, CDR1 MNHNS and CDR2 SASEGT. The CDR3 length is 12 residues. The CDR3 protein is CASSEGLQEAFF.

The CDR3 here is CPTTRVVFHEQFF. The chain links TRBV27 to TRBJ2-1; TCRdb's D gene call, TRBD2, goes unchecked for lack of DNA. The CDR3 has 13 residues. The V gene's germline CDR1 is MNHEY and CDR2 SMNVEV (reference sequence).